This TCR beta chain came from a study of OX40 agonist ivuxolimab in advanced cancers. Study background: Patients' therapy was ivuxolimab, an antibody that acts as an agonist of OX40 (CD134).

The ends lost 6 bases at V and 8 bases at J; junction bases unmatched: 15. The germline V gene encodes CDR1 MDHEN and CDR2 SYDVKM. The CDR3 runs 16 residues. Only in-frame clones appear in the TCRdb table, and some are missing; sequencing was by immunoSEQ multiplex PCR. Among about 50,000 clones listed, over 85% were seen once. The sample in question was CD4+ or CD8+ T cells sorted from blood, obtained in a trial of the OX40 agonist ivuxolimab. The source of this sequence is an adult with an advanced solid tumor such as melanoma, head and neck, liver or kidney cancer. The V and J genes are TRBV28 and TRBJ1-4, with 7 bases that match TRBD1. CDR3 bases: TGTGCCAGCAGCTCGTTGGTCAGGGGGGTGAAAGAAAAACTGTTTTTT. It is translated as CASSSLVRGVKEKLFF.